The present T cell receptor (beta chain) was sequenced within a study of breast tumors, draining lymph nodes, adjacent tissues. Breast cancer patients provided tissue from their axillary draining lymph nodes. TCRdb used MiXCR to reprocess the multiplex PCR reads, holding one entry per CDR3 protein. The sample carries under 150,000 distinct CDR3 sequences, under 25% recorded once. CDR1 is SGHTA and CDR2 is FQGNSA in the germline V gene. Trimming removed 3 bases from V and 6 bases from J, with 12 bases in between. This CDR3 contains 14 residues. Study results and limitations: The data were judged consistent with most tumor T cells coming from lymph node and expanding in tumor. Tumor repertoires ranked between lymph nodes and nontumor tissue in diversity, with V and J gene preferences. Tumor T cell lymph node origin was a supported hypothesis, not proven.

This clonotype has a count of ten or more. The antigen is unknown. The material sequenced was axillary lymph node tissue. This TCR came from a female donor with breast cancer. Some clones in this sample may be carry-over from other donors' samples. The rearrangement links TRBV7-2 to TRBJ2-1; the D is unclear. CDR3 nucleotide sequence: TGTGCCAGCAGCTTCGGCTCAGACCGCAATGAGCAGTTCTTC. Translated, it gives CASSFGSDRNEQFF. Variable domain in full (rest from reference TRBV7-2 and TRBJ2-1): GAGVSQSPSNKVTEKGKDVELRCDPISGHTALYWYRQSLGQGLEFLIYFQGNSAPDKSGLPSDRFSAERTGGSVSTLTIQRTQQEDSAVYLCASSFGSDRNEQFFGPGTRLTVL.